This TCR beta chain was obtained from a study of cytomegalovirus exposure and HLA in healthy donors. As for the study in general: HLA-typed donors were the source of about 90 million unique TCRs held in an early data release.

Germline V CDR1 and CDR2: KGHSH, LQKENI. This CDR3 has 14 residues. V lost 2 bases to trimming and J lost 6 bases, with 12 bases between them. With 60 Vbeta and 13 Jbeta primers, the PCR was carried out. Some clones are missing from TCRdb's copy, which holds only in-frame ones; the method was immunoSEQ multiplex PCR. The repertoire has roughly 150,000 clones, over 80% of them found once; the top ten carry less than 2%. The chain uses TRBV18 and TRBJ2-3; perhaps TRBD2 as D (5 bases). This receptor was identified in a woman aged 18-30 years in good health and CMV-seronegative. The material sequenced was PBMCs. The CDR3 region is CASSPGLTRDTQYF. The DNA for the CDR3 is TGTGCCAGCTCACCAGGACTTACGAGGGATACGCAGTATTTT.